The next 28 T cell receptor beta chains were all read from a single sample in a study of control samples from healthy donors and cancer patients. Repertoires were generated with immunoSEQ multiplex PCR, while TCRdb's copy carries only in-frame clones and drops some. The table lists around 100,000 clones, about 89% of them singletons. The sequencing sample was made of blood. Source of these receptors: a man under 40 in good health.

The chain combines TRBV5-1 with TRBJ2-5; D call uncertain. Germline CDR1 is SGHRS and CDR2 is YFSETQ. V lost 0 bases to trimming and J lost 0 bases, with 3 bases between them. There are 13 residues in the CDR3. This CDR3 is CASSLGYQETQYF. The CDR3 DNA follows: TGCGCCAGCAGCTTGGGGTACCAAGAGACCCAGTACTTC.

The V call is TRBV14, the J call TRBJ2-5, with D possibly TRBD1 on 5 matching bases. Germline V lookup: CDR1 SGHDN, CDR2 FVKESK. The germline V and J ends were trimmed by 1 base and 7 bases, with 16 bases remaining between them. This CDR3 spans 15 amino acids. The CDR3 protein is CASSQGPRGKGTQYF. In nucleotides, the CDR3 is TGTGCCAGCAGCCAAGGTCCAAGGGGAAAAGGGACCCAGTACTTC.

The chain's CDR3 is CAIGGGGNTEAFF. The CDR3 DNA sequence: TGTGCCATCGGCGGGGGGGGGAACACTGAAGCTTTCTTT. J is TRBJ1-1 and V is TRBV10-3; TRBD1 might be the D (5 bases). Germline V lookup: CDR1 ENHRY, CDR2 SYGVKD. Deletions cut 8 bases from V and 1 base from J, with 11 bases between. The CDR3 extends over 13 amino acids.

The chain recombines TRBV7-9 with TRBJ1-2, with no clear D. CDR1 and CDR2 from the germline V gene are SEHNR and FQNEAQ (reference sequence). V lost 5 bases and J lost 3, with 13 bases in between. The CDR3 spans 14 residues. Written as DNA, the CDR3 is TGTGCCAGCAGCCCGGGGTCAAGGGACTATGGCTACACCTTC. The encoded protein is CASSPGSRDYGYTF.

The chain couples TRBV12-3 or TRBV12-4 to TRBJ2-3, with no clear D. Deletions cut 3 bases from V and 6 bases from J, with 10 bases between. The CDR3 sequence is 13 residues long. The CDR3: CASSFGPTDTQYF. The CDR3 DNA sequence: TGTGCCAGCAGTTTCGGACCAACGGATACGCAGTATTTT.

The rearrangement links TRBV14 to TRBJ2-6; D is uncertain. The V end lost 4 bases, the J end lost 0 bases, and 10 bases lay between the germline ends. Germline V gene sequence: CDR1 SGHDN, CDR2 FVKESK. CDR3 length: 16 amino acids. CDR3 nucleotide sequence: TGTGCCAGCAGCCGCAAACGGAGCTCTGGGGCCAACGTCCTGACTTTC. Protein: CASSRKRSSGANVLTF.

Details on this clone: Mismatch with germline at one junction end may stem from a read error. V and J are TRBV6-1 and TRBJ2-1; 12 bases line up with TRBD2. The CDR3 is 15 amino acids. The germline CDR1 and CDR2 sequences are MNHNS and SASEGT. Written as DNA, the CDR3 is TGTGCCAGCAGGGAAGGACTAGCGGGGTACAATGAGCAGTTCTTC. Its translation: CASREGLAGYNEQFF.

The chain recombines TRBV19 with TRBJ1-1; D is ambiguous. V shed 3 bases and J shed 1 base, with 9 bases lying between them. This CDR3 is 14 amino acids long. Germline V lookup: CDR1 LNHDA, CDR2 SQIVND (reference sequence). The CDR3 DNA sequence: TGTGCCAGTAGTATTCTTAGCGGGAACACTGAAGCTTTCTTT. Its translation is CASSILSGNTEAFF.

The chain employs TRBV19 and TRBJ1-2, with D possibly matching TRBD1 (6 bases). The V and J ends lost 6 bases and 5 bases respectively, with 22 bases between them. Germline lookup yields CDR1 LNHDA and CDR2 SQIVND (reference sequence). There are 16 residues in the CDR3. The CDR3 DNA reads as TGTGCCAGTAGCAGGACAGTCCTCGACTACTTTTATGGCTACACCTTC. Its translation: CASSRTVLDYFYGYTF.

The J gene is TRBJ2-3, the V gene TRBV5-1; the D call may be TRBD1 or TRBD2 (5 bases each). The V gene's germline CDR1 is SGHRS and CDR2 YFSETQ. The CDR3 is made up of 14 amino acids. V was trimmed by 0 bases and J by 2 bases, leaving 7 bases between them. DNA for the CDR3: TGCGCCAGCAGCTTGGGGGACCTCACAGATACGCAGTATTTT. It specifies CASSLGDLTDTQYF.

The CDR3 sequence is CASSPSPPGGYNDEQFF. The CDR3 DNA reads TGTGCCAGCAGCCCGAGCCCCCCAGGGGGATACAACGATGAGCAGTTCTTC. The J gene is TRBJ2-1, the V gene TRBV7-9; 7 nucleotides agree with TRBD1. V trimming: 5 bases; J trimming: 8 bases; junction bases outside the gene matches: 18. Looked up from germline, CDR1 is SEHNR and CDR2 is FQNEAQ (reference sequence). CDR3 size: 17 residues.

This chain joins TRBV4-1 and TRBJ2-5, with D hard to call. Germline CDR1 and CDR2: MGHRA and YSYEKL. CDR3 length: 12 amino acids. V dropped 4 bases and J dropped 5 bases, with 8 bases sitting between them. CDR3 amino acids: CASSRSGETQYF. In DNA form, the CDR3 reads TGCGCCAGCAGCCGGTCCGGGGAGACCCAGTACTTC.

In this sample, this clone turned up once. The chain links TRBV19 to TRBJ1-2; D ambiguous. This CDR3 spans 13 amino acids. The V gene's germline CDR1 is LNHDA and CDR2 SQIVND (reference sequence). The V end lost 6 bases, the J end lost 5 bases, and 13 bases lay between the germline ends. The CDR3 nucleotides read TGTGCCAGTAGGATCGATTTGGGATATGGCTACACCTTC. Its translation is CASRIDLGYGYTF.

The table lists this clone with many counts. Here the CDR3 DNA reads TGCGCCAGCAGCACCATAGGGGGAAACTATGGCTACACCTTC. Translation: CASSTIGGNYGYTF. The chain is built from TRBV5-1 and TRBJ1-2; weak D call: TRBD1 (6 bases). The V and J ends lost 4 bases and 2 bases respectively, with 12 bases between them. This CDR3 is built from 14 residues. Per germline, CDR1 SGHRS and CDR2 YFSETQ. Together with reference TRBV5-1 and TRBJ1-2, the CDR3 gives the full variable domain: KAGVTQTPRYLIKTRGQQVTLSCSPISGHRSVSWYQQTPGQGLQFLFEYFSETQRNKGNFPGRFSGRQFSNSRSEMNVSTLELGDSALYLCASSTIGGNYGYTFGSGTRLTVV.

The rearrangement uses TRBV29-1 and TRBJ2-1; D might be TRBD2 (5 bases). This CDR3 comprises 14 residues. The germline V gene has CDR1 SQVTM and CDR2 ANQGSEA. Trimming left V 3 bases short and J 9 bases short, with 18 bases between. CDR3 sequence reads: CSVDRSGSRGEQFF. The CDR3 DNA follows: TGCAGCGTTGATCGCTCGGGGAGTCGGGGTGAGCAGTTCTTC.

The V and J genes are TRBV7-9 and TRBJ2-5, with 10 bases identical to TRBD2. From germline, CDR1 is SEHNR and CDR2 FQNEAQ (reference sequence). This CDR3 has 15 amino acids. The junction had 2 bases not matched to a gene; V was cut back by 1 base and J by 3 bases. This CDR3 is CASSLGLAGEETQYF. The DNA for the CDR3 is TGTGCCAGCAGCTTAGGTCTAGCGGGGGAAGAGACCCAGTACTTC.

The V and J genes are TRBV2 and TRBJ1-1; tentatively, D is TRBD1 (6 bases). V gave up 8 bases and J gave up 0 bases, with 16 bases separating them. The germline CDR1 and CDR2 sequences are SNHLY and FYNNEI. There are 15 residues in the CDR3. CDR3 sequence reads: CASGRRQAVNTEAFF. The CDR3 DNA is TGTGCCAGCGGACGAAGACAGGCCGTGAACACTGAAGCTTTCTTT. Full variable domain (missing parts from reference TRBV2 and TRBJ1-1): EPEVTQTPSHQVTQMGQEVILRCVPISNHLYFYWYRQILGQKVEFLVSFYNNEISEKSEIFDDQFSVERPDGSNFTLKIRSTKLEDSAMYFCASGRRQAVNTEAFFGQGTRLTVV.

V and J are TRBV5-1 and TRBJ1-4; unclear D gene. The CDR3 length is 13 residues. Trimming took 0 bases from V and 7 from J, leaving 7 bases between them. Germline CDR1 reads SGHRS; CDR2 reads YFSETQ. The DNA for the CDR3 is TGCGCCAGCAGCTTGGCGGTGACTGAAAAACTGTTTTTT. Translating gives CASSLAVTEKLFF.

The gene calls are TRBV19 and TRBJ1-2; tentative D call: TRBD1 (5 bases). V was trimmed by 5 bases and J by 5 bases, leaving 18 bases between them. CDR3 length: 15 amino acids. The germline V gene has CDR1 LNHDA and CDR2 SQIVND (reference sequence). The CDR3: CASSLLSGTSYGYTF. For the CDR3, the DNA is TGTGCCAGTAGTCTACTCTCCGGGACCTCTTATGGCTACACCTTC.

This sequence joins TRBV27 and TRBJ2-7; either TRBD1 or TRBD2 may supply D (5 bases each). Germline V lookup: CDR1 MNHEY, CDR2 SMNVEV (reference sequence). The V gene lost 6 bases and the J gene lost 3 bases, with 21 bases spanning the gap. The CDR3 sequence is 16 residues long. Written as DNA, the CDR3 is TGTGCCAGCAGCTCTACAGCCGGGACCCTAAACTACGAGCAGTACTTC. Translating it yields CASSSTAGTLNYEQYF.

This clone is a singleton in its sample. This chain uses TRBV6-5 with TRBJ1-1, with D possibly TRBD1 on 5 matching bases. The CDR3 totals 14 residues. Trimming removed 6 bases at V and 3 bases at J, with 14 bases between. CDR1 MNHEY and CDR2 SVGAGI come from the germline V gene. The CDR3: CASRRNSGHTEAFF. CDR3 coding DNA: TGTGCCAGCAGGAGGAATTCAGGGCACACTGAAGCTTTCTTT.

The gene calls are TRBV7-9 and TRBJ1-6, with D perhaps matching TRBD1 (6 bases). V gave up 1 base and J gave up 8 bases, with 9 bases separating them. CDR1 and CDR2 from the germline V gene are SEHNR and FQNEAQ (reference sequence). The CDR3 is 14 amino acids. The CDR3 loop reads CASSLVTGHSPLHF. For the CDR3, the DNA is TGTGCCAGCAGCTTAGTTACAGGGCATTCACCCCTCCACTTT.

This chain joins TRBV28 and TRBJ1-1, with D unclear. CDR3 length: 12 residues. Germline V CDR1 and CDR2: MDHEN, SYDVKM. V was clipped by 8 bases and J by 11 bases, with 18 bases between them. The CDR3 nucleotides read TGTGCCAGCGGACTCGGAGGTGGGCGGGCTTTCTTT. This translates into CASGLGGGRAFF.

This clone was seen a single time. The rearrangement joins TRBV3-1 (or the pseudogene TRBV3-2) to TRBJ1-4; D is unresolved. V shed 0 bases and J shed 4 bases, with 0 bases lying between them. Germline V gene lookup returns CDR1 LGHDT and CDR2 YNNKEL (reference sequence). This CDR3 has 12 amino acids. DNA for the CDR3: TGTGCCAGCAGCCAAGATAATGAAAAACTGTTTTTT. Its protein is CASSQDNEKLFF.

The rearrangement links TRBV19 to TRBJ2-2, with D unclear. The CDR3 is made up of 14 amino acids. V was cut by 3 bases and J by 6 bases, with 11 bases left in between. Germline V gene lookup returns CDR1 LNHDA and CDR2 SQIVND (reference sequence). The CDR3 loop is CASSMGSSAGELFF. As DNA, the CDR3 is TGTGCCAGTAGTATGGGGTCCTCCGCCGGGGAGCTGTTTTTT.

The chain recombines TRBV19 with TRBJ2-5; 10 bases match TRBD2. V lost 6 bases, J lost 7 bases, and 14 bases stayed unmatched. This CDR3 is 16 amino acids long. Germline assignment: CDR1 LNHDA and CDR2 SQIVND (reference sequence). The CDR3 here is CASSATSGDSRGTQYF. CDR3 in DNA: TGTGCCAGTAGCGCAACTAGCGGGGACTCCAGGGGGACCCAGTACTTC.

The chain employs TRBV5-6 and TRBJ2-7; 7 positions match TRBD1. The CDR3 consists of 16 residues. Germline V lookup: CDR1 SGHDT, CDR2 YYEEEE. Trimming took 5 bases from V and 3 from J; bases not matched to a gene: 14. The CDR3 reads CASSYASAGGFYEQYF. Written as DNA, the CDR3 is TGTGCCAGCAGTTACGCTAGTGCAGGGGGTTTCTACGAGCAGTACTTC. Variable domain in full (rest from reference TRBV5-6 and TRBJ2-7): DAGVTQSPTHLIKTRGQQVTLRCSPKSGHDTVSWYQQALGQGPQFIFQYYEEEERQRGNFPDRFSGHQFPNYSSELNVNALLLGDSALYLCASSYASAGGFYEQYFGPGTRLTVT.

The chain is built from TRBV3-1 (or the pseudogene TRBV3-2) and TRBJ2-3; TRBD1 might be the D (6 bases). The CDR3 loop spans 15 amino acids. Between the trimmed V and J ends, which lost 2 bases and 4 bases, there was a span of 13 bases. CDR1 is LGHDT, CDR2 YNNKEL, per germline (reference sequence). CDR3 sequence reads: CASSQPGHFPDTQYF. The CDR3 coding sequence is TGTGCCAGCAGCCAACCGGGACATTTTCCAGATACGCAGTATTTT.